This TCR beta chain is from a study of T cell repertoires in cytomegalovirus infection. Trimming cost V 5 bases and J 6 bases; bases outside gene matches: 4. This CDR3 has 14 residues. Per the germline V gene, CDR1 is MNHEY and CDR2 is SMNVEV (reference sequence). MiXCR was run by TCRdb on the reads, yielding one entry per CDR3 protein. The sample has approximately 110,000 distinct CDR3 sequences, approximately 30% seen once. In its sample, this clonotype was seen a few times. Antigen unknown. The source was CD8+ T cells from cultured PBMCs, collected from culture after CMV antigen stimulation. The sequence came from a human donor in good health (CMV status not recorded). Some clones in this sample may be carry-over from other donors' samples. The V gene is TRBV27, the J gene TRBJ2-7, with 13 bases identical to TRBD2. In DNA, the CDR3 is TGTGCCAGCAGTCAGGGACTAGCGGGGATCGAGCAGTACTTC. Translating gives CASSQGLAGIEQYF.